What follows is one T cell receptor beta chain and its context. Source study methods: Estimation of nucleated cell counts was performed using reference gene primer amplification. Clones were read by immunoSEQ multiplex PCR, and TCRdb kept only the in-frame ones, dropping some. V, J and clone size were drawn from that table, and D and trimming were deduced from the DNA. Among about 100,000 clones listed, roughly 85% were seen once. The CDR3 spans 13 residues. CDR1 is LGHDT and CDR2 is YNNKEL in the germline V gene (reference sequence). Trimming left V 2 bases short and J 1 base short, with 5 bases between. The data were taken from a study of blood T cell repertoires in COVID-19. In the study overall: The United States, Italy and Spain were the sources of the acute and convalescent COVID-19 samples.

Sequenced: peripheral blood. The chain has TRBV3-1 (or the pseudogene TRBV3-2) and TRBJ1-1; D is ambiguous. This TCR was sampled from a woman aged 70-85 years with active or convalescent COVID-19. DNA of the CDR3: TGTGCCAGCAGCCAATCAGGGAACACTGAAGCTTTCTTT. Encoded protein: CASSQSGNTEAFF.